Below, one T cell receptor beta chain is given with its context. Its antigen is not identified. The data stem from a study of a mutant IDH1 vaccine in newly diagnosed glioma. Study background: Vaccination began 4-6 weeks post radiotherapy alone, or with temozolomide cycles.

Time point in this sample: week 23, last vaccination. Doses comprised 300 ug of mutant IDH1 20-mer peptide each, plus topical imiquimod. New WHO grade 3 or 4 IDH1-mutant, ATRX-lost astrocytomas were present in all donors. This CDR3 has 13 amino acids. Deletions cut 8 bases from V and 2 bases from J, with 10 bases between. Germline V gene lookup returns CDR1 LNHDA and CDR2 SQIVND (reference sequence). Some clones are missing from TCRdb's copy, which holds only in-frame ones; the method was immunoSEQ multiplex PCR. The table lists 50,000 to 70,000 clones, roughly 81% of them singletons, with around 8.9% in the top ten.

The sequence came from a woman in her forties with glioma. Some clones in this sample may be carry-over from other donors' samples. This sequence joins TRBV19 and TRBJ1-3; tentatively, D is TRBD1 (5 bases). The sample was PBMCs, taken from a glioma patient whose treatment included an IDH1 peptide vaccine. As DNA, the CDR3 is TGTGCCAGTCGGCAGGGAGCTGGAAACACCATATATTTT. This codes for CASRQGAGNTIYF.